This is a list of T cell receptor beta chains from one sample in a study of cytomegalovirus exposure and HLA in healthy donors. Libraries were prepared by immunoSEQ multiplex PCR; TCRdb keeps only in-frame clonotypes and omits some of them. The profile shows about 130,000 clones, 74% of them singletons. The sample comprised PBMCs. These receptor sequences come from a woman between 50 and 59 years old in good health and CMV-seropositive. Both conserved end residues are part of each CDR3. Each record gives: CDR3 DNA, CDR3 protein, clone size, D gene, V gene, J gene. D genes are given only for firm matches. Size is omitted from some rows. Given values are once, few, many or a class for expanded clones.

cdr3_nt: TGTGCCATGGGAGGAGGGGACACCGGGGAGCTGTTTTTT
cdr3_aa: CAMGGGDTGELFF
clone_size: NA
d_call: NA
v_call: TRBV10-3
j_call: TRBJ2-2

cdr3_nt: TGTGCCAGCGAGCAAGGACAGGGGGCAATCCGATCTGGAAACACCATATATTTT
cdr3_aa: CASEQGQGAIRSGNTIYF
clone_size: once
d_call: TRBD1
v_call: TRBV5-6
j_call: TRBJ1-3

cdr3_nt: TGTGCCAGCAGCTTAGGGGCTAGCGGGGGACCTGAGCAGTACTTC
cdr3_aa: CASSLGASGGPEQYF
clone_size: few
d_call: TRBD2
v_call: TRBV7-9
j_call: TRBJ2-7

cdr3_nt: TGCGCCAGCAGCCCGACTAGCGGGGGGGCGTCCGGGGAGCTGTTTTTT
cdr3_aa: CASSPTSGGASGELFF
clone_size: NA
d_call: TRBD2
v_call: TRBV4-3
j_call: TRBJ2-2

cdr3_nt: TGTGCCAGCAGCGTAGGGCAGACAGGGGGCATGGAGACCCAGTACTTC
cdr3_aa: CASSVGQTGGMETQYF
clone_size: NA
d_call: TRBD1
v_call: TRBV9
j_call: TRBJ2-5

cdr3_nt: TGTGCCAGCAGTCAACGACAGGGGGCGCGAGTCGGGGAGCTGTTTTTT
cdr3_aa: CASSQRQGARVGELFF
clone_size: NA
d_call: TRBD1
v_call: TRBV6-6
j_call: TRBJ2-2

cdr3_nt: TGTGCCAGTAGTATAGTAGGAGGACAGGGTACGTACGAGCAGTACTTC
cdr3_aa: CASSIVGGQGTYEQYF
clone_size: NA
d_call: TRBD1
v_call: TRBV19
j_call: TRBJ2-7

cdr3_nt: TGTGCCAGCAGCTTGGCGTCCCAAGAGACCCAGTACTTC
cdr3_aa: CASSLASQETQYF
clone_size: NA
d_call: NA
v_call: TRBV5-4
j_call: TRBJ2-5

cdr3_nt: TGTGCCAGCCGCATTGACCGGGGGTGGACCACTGAAGCTTTCTTT
cdr3_aa: CASRIDRGWTTEAFF
clone_size: NA
d_call: NA
v_call: TRBV7-2
j_call: TRBJ1-1

cdr3_nt: TGTGCCTGGAGCGGACTAGCGGGGGGGTACGAGCAGTACTTC
cdr3_aa: CAWSGLAGGYEQYF
clone_size: NA
d_call: TRBD2
v_call: TRBV30
j_call: TRBJ2-7

cdr3_nt: TGTGCCAGCAGCTTAGATGGCGGGGGCACGAAGACCCAGTACTTC
cdr3_aa: CASSLDGGGTKTQYF
clone_size: once
d_call: NA
v_call: TRBV7-2
j_call: TRBJ2-5

cdr3_nt: TGTGCCAGCAGTGAGAGGGCAGGGGGTAGAGATACGCAGTATTTT
cdr3_aa: CASSERAGGRDTQYF
clone_size: NA
d_call: TRBD1
v_call: TRBV25-1
j_call: TRBJ2-3

cdr3_nt: TGCGCCAGCAGATCGGGGTCCCTCCCAGGCACCGGGGAGCTGTTTTTT
cdr3_aa: CASRSGSLPGTGELFF
clone_size: NA
d_call: NA
v_call: TRBV5-1
j_call: TRBJ2-2

cdr3_nt: TGTGCCAGCAGCTGGGACAGGGTGAACGGCGAGCAGTACTTC
cdr3_aa: CASSWDRVNGEQYF
clone_size: NA
d_call: TRBD1
v_call: TRBV5-4
j_call: TRBJ2-7

cdr3_nt: TGTGCCAGTAGTACCGGGGTTGGCTACACCTTC
cdr3_aa: CASSTGVGYTF
clone_size: NA
d_call: NA
v_call: TRBV19
j_call: TRBJ1-2

cdr3_nt: TGTGCCAGCAGTGTGAGTACCACCGGGGAGCTGTTTTTT
cdr3_aa: CASSVSTTGELFF
clone_size: NA
d_call: NA
v_call: TRBV2
j_call: TRBJ2-2

cdr3_nt: TGCGCCAGCAGCTACCCTAGCGGGGGAATGGATACGCAGTATTTT
cdr3_aa: CASSYPSGGMDTQYF
clone_size: NA
d_call: TRBD2
v_call: TRBV5-1
j_call: TRBJ2-3

cdr3_nt: TGTGCCACCAGCAGAGATTTTAAAGGACTAGCGGGCCCGCTCTCCTACAATGAGCAGTTCTTC
cdr3_aa: CATSRDFKGLAGPLSYNEQFF
clone_size: NA
d_call: TRBD2
v_call: TRBV15
j_call: TRBJ2-1

cdr3_nt: TGTGCCAGCAGCTTAACAGGGAGAGGCGAGCAGTACTTC
cdr3_aa: CASSLTGRGEQYF
clone_size: once
d_call: NA
v_call: TRBV11-1
j_call: TRBJ2-7

cdr3_nt: TGCGCCAGCAGTTGGACCGGAGGGCCATCTGGCTACACCTTC
cdr3_aa: CASSWTGGPSGYTF
clone_size: NA
d_call: NA
v_call: TRBV5-1
j_call: TRBJ1-2

cdr3_nt: TGTGCCATCAGTGAAGCGGGGGGGCGGAATGAGCAGTTCTTC
cdr3_aa: CAISEAGGRNEQFF
clone_size: NA
d_call: TRBD2
v_call: TRBV10-3
j_call: TRBJ2-1

cdr3_nt: TGTGCCAGCAGGGATGACAGGGGACTCTCACCCCTCCACTTT
cdr3_aa: CASRDDRGLSPLHF
clone_size: NA
d_call: TRBD1
v_call: TRBV25-1
j_call: TRBJ1-6

cdr3_nt: TGTGCCAGCAGCGTAGCCTGGGGGACAGTCTCTGGAAACACCATATATTTT
cdr3_aa: CASSVAWGTVSGNTIYF
clone_size: NA
d_call: TRBD1
v_call: TRBV9
j_call: TRBJ1-3

cdr3_nt: TGCGCCAGCAGCTTGGGTGGCCCCTACGAGCAGTACTTC
cdr3_aa: CASSLGGPYEQYF
clone_size: NA
d_call: NA
v_call: TRBV5-1
j_call: TRBJ2-7

cdr3_nt: TGCGCCAGCAGCCCACCTGGGAGACAGCCCCAGCATTTT
cdr3_aa: CASSPPGRQPQHF
clone_size: NA
d_call: NA
v_call: TRBV4-1
j_call: TRBJ1-5

cdr3_nt: TGTGCCAGCACTGCCCGCGGGGGAAACACCGGGGAGCTGTTTTTT
cdr3_aa: CASTARGGNTGELFF
clone_size: few
d_call: TRBD2
v_call: TRBV7-9
j_call: TRBJ2-2

cdr3_nt: TGTGCCAGCAGCTTAGTTTTGCGGGGTTATGGAGATACGCAGTATTTT
cdr3_aa: CASSLVLRGYGDTQYF
clone_size: once
d_call: NA
v_call: TRBV7-2
j_call: TRBJ2-3

cdr3_nt: TGTGCCAGCCAGGGACAGGGCGTCCCCAATCAGCCCCAGCATTTT
cdr3_aa: CASQGQGVPNQPQHF
clone_size: NA
d_call: TRBD1
v_call: TRBV25-1
j_call: TRBJ1-5

cdr3_nt: TGCGCCAGCAGCTTGGAGGTAGCGGGGGGAGAGACCCAGTACTTC
cdr3_aa: CASSLEVAGGETQYF
clone_size: NA
d_call: TRBD2
v_call: TRBV5-1
j_call: TRBJ2-5

cdr3_nt: TGTGCCTCAGGGGCTGTGAACAATGAGCAGTTCTTC
cdr3_aa: CASGAVNNEQFF
clone_size: few
d_call: NA
v_call: TRBV5-8
j_call: TRBJ2-1

cdr3_nt: TGTGCCAGCAGCTTACGACAAGGACTAGCAACCGATACGCAGTATTTT
cdr3_aa: CASSLRQGLATDTQYF
clone_size: NA
d_call: TRBD2
v_call: TRBV7-2
j_call: TRBJ2-3

cdr3_nt: TGCGCCAGCAGCCAAGAAGCTCGGGAGAACACTGAAGCTTTCTTT
cdr3_aa: CASSQEARENTEAFF
clone_size: few
d_call: NA
v_call: TRBV4-1
j_call: TRBJ1-1

cdr3_nt: TGTGCCAGCAGCTGGAGCCCCGGGACATCACGCGGGGAGCTGTTTTTT
cdr3_aa: CASSWSPGTSRGELFF
clone_size: NA
d_call: NA
v_call: TRBV11-2
j_call: TRBJ2-2

cdr3_nt: TGCGCCAGCAGCCGCAGAGCAGACAGTAATAGCAATCAGCCCCAGCATTTT
cdr3_aa: CASSRRADSNSNQPQHF
clone_size: few
d_call: NA
v_call: TRBV4-1
j_call: TRBJ1-5

cdr3_nt: TGTGCCAGCAGTGGGACCGGGACATACTATGGCTACACCTTC
cdr3_aa: CASSGTGTYYGYTF
clone_size: NA
d_call: NA
v_call: TRBV28
j_call: TRBJ1-2

cdr3_nt: TGTGCCAGAAGCCCGGGACATCACTCCTACGAGCAGTACTTC
cdr3_aa: CARSPGHHSYEQYF
clone_size: NA
d_call: NA
v_call: TRBV7-7
j_call: TRBJ2-7

cdr3_nt: TGTGCCATCAGTGAGGACCAGGACGAGCAGTACTTC
cdr3_aa: CAISEDQDEQYF
clone_size: NA
d_call: NA
v_call: TRBV10-3
j_call: TRBJ2-7

cdr3_nt: TGTGCCTGGATTACCCCGGAGAACACCATATATTTT
cdr3_aa: CAWITPENTIYF
clone_size: NA
d_call: NA
v_call: TRBV30
j_call: TRBJ1-3

cdr3_nt: TGCGCCAGCAGCTTGGTACTAGCGGGGAGCACAGATACGCAGTATTTT
cdr3_aa: CASSLVLAGSTDTQYF
clone_size: NA
d_call: TRBD2
v_call: TRBV5-1
j_call: TRBJ2-3

cdr3_nt: TGCGCCAGCAAATTGGGACAGGAGGGCTATGGCTACACCTTC
cdr3_aa: CASKLGQEGYGYTF
clone_size: NA
d_call: TRBD1
v_call: TRBV5-1
j_call: TRBJ1-2

cdr3_nt: TGTGCCAGTAGTATAGACGGACAGGAACCCGCCTACGAGCAGTACTTC
cdr3_aa: CASSIDGQEPAYEQYF
clone_size: NA
d_call: TRBD1
v_call: TRBV19
j_call: TRBJ2-7

cdr3_nt: TGTGCCATCAGTCTGGGGGGTTACAATGAGCAGTTCTTC
cdr3_aa: CAISLGGYNEQFF
clone_size: NA
d_call: NA
v_call: TRBV10-3
j_call: TRBJ2-1

cdr3_nt: TGTGCCAGTAGTAGTGGAAGGGGCGGCAATCAGCCCCAGCATTTT
cdr3_aa: CASSSGRGGNQPQHF
clone_size: NA
d_call: NA
v_call: TRBV19
j_call: TRBJ1-5

cdr3_nt: TGCGCCAGCAGCTTACGTGGGGGCCCACCTAATGAAAAACTGTTTTTT
cdr3_aa: CASSLRGGPPNEKLFF
clone_size: NA
d_call: NA
v_call: TRBV5-1
j_call: TRBJ1-4

cdr3_nt: TGTGCCAGTAGTTCCATAGCGGGGGGGATTCGAGAGACCCAGTACTTC
cdr3_aa: CASSSIAGGIRETQYF
clone_size: NA
d_call: TRBD2
v_call: TRBV19
j_call: TRBJ2-5

cdr3_nt: TGTGCCAGCAGTGTACACAGCGGGGTCGATGAGCAGTTCTTC
cdr3_aa: CASSVHSGVDEQFF
clone_size: NA
d_call: TRBD2
v_call: TRBV2
j_call: TRBJ2-1

cdr3_nt: TGTGCCAGCAGCTCCCTGGGACAGACCAATGAGCAGTTCTTC
cdr3_aa: CASSSLGQTNEQFF
clone_size: once
d_call: TRBD1
v_call: TRBV7-9
j_call: TRBJ2-1